This TCR beta chain originates from a study of blood T cell repertoires in COVID-19. Across the whole study: Samples representing acute and convalescent COVID-19 were sourced from the United States, Italy and Spain. The analysed material was cDNA or gDNA that came from T cells, B-cell-depleted T cells, or PBMCs.

The V end was cut by 7 bases, the J end by 2 bases, with 12 bases between. Germline V gene lookup returns CDR1 SNHLY and CDR2 FYNNEI. There are 14 residues in the CDR3. Methods used by the authors: Reference gene primer amplification yielded estimated nucleated cell counts. The method was immunoSEQ multiplex PCR; TCRdb's version includes in-frame clones alone and lacks a portion of them. That table is the source of V, J and clone size, and D and trimming were worked out from the DNA. The repertoire consists of roughly 130,000 clones, with around 90% occurring once and the leading ten covering roughly a tenth.

The V call is TRBV2, the J call TRBJ2-1, with D tentatively TRBD2 (6 bases). The sequence was obtained from a man aged 55-75 years with active or convalescent COVID-19. Sequenced: peripheral blood. The CDR3 coding sequence is TGTGCCAGCAAGGGCGGGACTCCCTACAATGAGCAGTTCTTC. This codes for CASKGGTPYNEQFF. The variable domain in full, with the rest retrieved from reference TRBV2 and TRBJ2-1, is EPEVTQTPSHQVTQMGQEVILRCVPISNHLYFYWYRQILGQKVEFLVSFYNNEISEKSEIFDDQFSVERPDGSNFTLKIRSTKLEDSAMYFCASKGGTPYNEQFFGPGTRLTVL.